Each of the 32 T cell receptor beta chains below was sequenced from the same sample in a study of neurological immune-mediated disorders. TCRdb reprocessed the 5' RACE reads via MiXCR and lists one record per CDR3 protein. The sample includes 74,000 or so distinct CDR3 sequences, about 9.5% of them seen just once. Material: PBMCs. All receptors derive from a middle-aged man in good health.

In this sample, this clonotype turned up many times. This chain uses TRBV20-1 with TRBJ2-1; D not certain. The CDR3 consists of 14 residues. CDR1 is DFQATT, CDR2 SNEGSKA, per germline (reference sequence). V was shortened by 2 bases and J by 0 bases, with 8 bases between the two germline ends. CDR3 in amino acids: CSARLVSSYNEQFF. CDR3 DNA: TGCAGTGCTAGACTAGTGAGCTCCTACAATGAGCAGTTCTTC.

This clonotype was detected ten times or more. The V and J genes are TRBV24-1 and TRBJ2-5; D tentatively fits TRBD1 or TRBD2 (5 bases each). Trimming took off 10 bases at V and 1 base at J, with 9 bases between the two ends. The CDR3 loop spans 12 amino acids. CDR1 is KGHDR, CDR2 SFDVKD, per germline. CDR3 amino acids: CATGPFQETQYF. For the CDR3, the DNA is TGTGCCACGGGACCGTTCCAAGAGACCCAGTACTTC.

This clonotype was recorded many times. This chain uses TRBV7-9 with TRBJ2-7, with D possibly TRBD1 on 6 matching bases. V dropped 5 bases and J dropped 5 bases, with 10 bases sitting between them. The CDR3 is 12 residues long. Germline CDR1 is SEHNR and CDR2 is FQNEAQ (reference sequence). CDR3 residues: CASSQNRDEQYF. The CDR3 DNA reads TGTGCCAGCAGCCAAAACAGGGACGAGCAGTACTTC.

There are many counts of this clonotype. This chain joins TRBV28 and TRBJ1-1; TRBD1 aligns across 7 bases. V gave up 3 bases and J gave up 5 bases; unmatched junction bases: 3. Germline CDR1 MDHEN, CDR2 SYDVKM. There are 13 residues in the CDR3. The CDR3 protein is CASSFNRGTEAFF. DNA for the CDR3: TGTGCCAGCAGTTTCAACAGGGGTACTGAAGCTTTCTTT.

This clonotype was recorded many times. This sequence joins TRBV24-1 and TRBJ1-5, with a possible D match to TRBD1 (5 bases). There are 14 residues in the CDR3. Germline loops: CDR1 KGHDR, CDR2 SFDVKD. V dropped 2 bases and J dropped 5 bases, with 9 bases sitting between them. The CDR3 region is CATSDSTADQPQHF. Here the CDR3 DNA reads TGTGCCACCAGTGATTCGACAGCTGATCAGCCCCAGCATTTT.

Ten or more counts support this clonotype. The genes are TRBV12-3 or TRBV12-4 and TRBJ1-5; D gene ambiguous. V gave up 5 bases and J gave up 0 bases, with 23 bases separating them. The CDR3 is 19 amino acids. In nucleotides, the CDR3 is TGTGCCAGCAGTCTCCCCCCGGTAGCGGCCGTGGGTAGCAATCAGCCCCAGCATTTT. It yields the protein CASSLPPVAAVGSNQPQHF.

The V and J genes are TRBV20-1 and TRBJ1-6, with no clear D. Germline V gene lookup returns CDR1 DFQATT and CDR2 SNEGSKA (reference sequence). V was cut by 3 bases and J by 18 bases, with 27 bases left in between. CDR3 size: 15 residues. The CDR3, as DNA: TGCAGTGCTAGGGACGTCAATCATTCTAATTCACCACACCACTTT. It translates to CSARDVNHSNSPHHF.

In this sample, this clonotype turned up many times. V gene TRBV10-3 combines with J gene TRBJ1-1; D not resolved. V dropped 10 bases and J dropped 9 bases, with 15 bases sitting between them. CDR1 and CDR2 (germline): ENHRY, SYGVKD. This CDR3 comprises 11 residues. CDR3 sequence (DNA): TGTGCCACGAACCCAGGAGGGAAAGCTTTCTTT. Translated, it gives CATNPGGKAFF.

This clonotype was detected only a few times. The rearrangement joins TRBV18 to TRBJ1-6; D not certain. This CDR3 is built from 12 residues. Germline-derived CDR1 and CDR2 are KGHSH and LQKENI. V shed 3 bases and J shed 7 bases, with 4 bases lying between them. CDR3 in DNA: TGTGCCAGCTCACCTCAGAATTCACCCCTCCACTTT. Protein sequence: CASSPQNSPLHF. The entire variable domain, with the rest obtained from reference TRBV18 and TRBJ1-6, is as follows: NAGVMQNPRHLVRRRGQEARLRCSPMKGHSHVYWYRQLPEEGLKFMVYLQKENIIDESGMPKERFSAEFPKEGPSILRIQQVVRGDSAAYFCASSPQNSPLHFGNGTRLTVT.

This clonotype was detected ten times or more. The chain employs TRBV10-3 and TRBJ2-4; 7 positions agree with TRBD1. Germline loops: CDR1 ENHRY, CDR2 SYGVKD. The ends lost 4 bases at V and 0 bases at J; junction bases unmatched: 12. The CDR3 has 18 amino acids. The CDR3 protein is CAISGGDSQNLAKNIQYF. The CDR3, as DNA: TGTGCCATCAGTGGAGGGGACAGTCAAAACCTAGCCAAAAACATTCAGTACTTC.

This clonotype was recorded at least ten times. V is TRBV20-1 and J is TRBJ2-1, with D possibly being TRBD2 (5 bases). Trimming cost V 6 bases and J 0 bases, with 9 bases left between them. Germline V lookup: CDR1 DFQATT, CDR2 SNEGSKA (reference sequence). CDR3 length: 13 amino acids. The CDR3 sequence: CSARTVSYNEQFF. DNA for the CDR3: TGCAGTGCCCGGACTGTCTCCTACAATGAGCAGTTCTTC.

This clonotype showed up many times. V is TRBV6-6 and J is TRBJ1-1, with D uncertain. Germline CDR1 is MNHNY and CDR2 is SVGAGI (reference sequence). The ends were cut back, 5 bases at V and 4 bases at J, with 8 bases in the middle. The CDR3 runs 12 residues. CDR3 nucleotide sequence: TGTGCCAGCAGTCACGTGGGCACTGAAGCTTTCTTT. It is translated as CASSHVGTEAFF.

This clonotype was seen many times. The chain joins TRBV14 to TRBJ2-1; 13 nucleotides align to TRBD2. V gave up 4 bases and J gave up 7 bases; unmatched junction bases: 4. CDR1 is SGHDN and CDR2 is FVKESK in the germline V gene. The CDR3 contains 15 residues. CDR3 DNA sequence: TGTGCCAGCAGCCCAAGACTAGCGGGAGGAAATGAGCAGTTCTTC. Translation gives CASSPRLAGGNEQFF.

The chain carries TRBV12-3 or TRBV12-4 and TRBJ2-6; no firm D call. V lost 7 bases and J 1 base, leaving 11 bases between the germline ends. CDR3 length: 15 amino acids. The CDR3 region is CASIPPPSGANVLTF. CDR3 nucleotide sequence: TGTGCCAGCATCCCTCCCCCGTCTGGGGCCAACGTCCTGACTTTC.

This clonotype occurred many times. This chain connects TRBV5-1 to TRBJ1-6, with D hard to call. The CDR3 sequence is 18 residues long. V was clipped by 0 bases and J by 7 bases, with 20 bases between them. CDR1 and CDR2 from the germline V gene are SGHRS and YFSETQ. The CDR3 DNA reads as TGCGCCAGCAGCTTGGGATTATCTCTCGGGCTGGAAAATTCACCCCTCCACTTT. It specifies CASSLGLSLGLENSPLHF.

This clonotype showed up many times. The CDR3 spells CSASGTVAKNIQYF. CDR3 sequence (DNA): TGCAGTGCTAGTGGTACGGTAGCCAAAAACATTCAGTACTTC. The chain uses TRBV20-1 and TRBJ2-4, with D unresolved. The V gene's germline CDR1 is DFQATT and CDR2 SNEGSKA (reference sequence). This CDR3 is built from 14 residues. V shed 3 bases and J shed 0 bases, with 9 bases lying between them.

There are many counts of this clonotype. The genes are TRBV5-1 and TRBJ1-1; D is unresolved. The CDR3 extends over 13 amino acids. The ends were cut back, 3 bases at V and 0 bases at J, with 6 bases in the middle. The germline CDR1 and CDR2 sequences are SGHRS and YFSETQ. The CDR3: CASSSDVNTEAFF. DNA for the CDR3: TGCGCCAGCAGCTCGGACGTGAACACTGAAGCTTTCTTT. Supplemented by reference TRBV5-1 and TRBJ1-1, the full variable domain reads KAGVTQTPRYLIKTRGQQVTLSCSPISGHRSVSWYQQTPGQGLQFLFEYFSETQRNKGNFPGRFSGRQFSNSRSEMNVSTLELGDSALYLCASSSDVNTEAFFGQGTRLTVV.

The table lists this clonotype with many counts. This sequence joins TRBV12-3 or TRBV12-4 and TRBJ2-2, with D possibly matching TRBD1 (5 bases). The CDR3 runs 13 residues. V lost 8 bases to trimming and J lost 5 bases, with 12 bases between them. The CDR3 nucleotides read TGTGCCAGCGATTGGGGCAAGACCGGGGAGCTGTTTTTT. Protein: CASDWGKTGELFF.

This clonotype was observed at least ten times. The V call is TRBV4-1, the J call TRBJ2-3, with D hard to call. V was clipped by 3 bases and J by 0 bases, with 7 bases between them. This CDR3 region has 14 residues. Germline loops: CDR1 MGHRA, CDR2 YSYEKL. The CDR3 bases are TGCGCCAGCAGCCACCCCCGGAGCACAGATACGCAGTATTTT. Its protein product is CASSHPRSTDTQYF.

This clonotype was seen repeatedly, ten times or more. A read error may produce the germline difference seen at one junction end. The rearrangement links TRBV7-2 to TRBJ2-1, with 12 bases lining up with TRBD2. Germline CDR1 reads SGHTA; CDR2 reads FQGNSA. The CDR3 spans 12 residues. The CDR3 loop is CASRPTSGRLHF. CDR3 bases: TGTGCCAGCAGACCCACTAGCGGGAGGCTTCACTTC.

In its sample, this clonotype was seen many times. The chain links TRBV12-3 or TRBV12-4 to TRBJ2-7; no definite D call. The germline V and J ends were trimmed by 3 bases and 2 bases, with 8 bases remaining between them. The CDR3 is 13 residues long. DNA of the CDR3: TGTGCCAGCAGTTTCGACCAAACCTACGAGCAGTACTTC. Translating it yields CASSFDQTYEQYF.

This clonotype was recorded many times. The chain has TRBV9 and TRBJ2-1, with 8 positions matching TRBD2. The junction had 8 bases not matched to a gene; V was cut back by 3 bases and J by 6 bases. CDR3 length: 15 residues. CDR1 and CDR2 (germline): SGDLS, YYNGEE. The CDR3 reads CASSGRLALVNEQFF. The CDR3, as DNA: TGTGCCAGCAGCGGACGACTAGCGTTGGTCAATGAGCAGTTCTTC.

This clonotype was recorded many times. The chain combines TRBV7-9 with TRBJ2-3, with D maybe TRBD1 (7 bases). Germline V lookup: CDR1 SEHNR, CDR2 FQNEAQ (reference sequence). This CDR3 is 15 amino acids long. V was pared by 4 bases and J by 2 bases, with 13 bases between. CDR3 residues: CASSSPEGATDTQYF. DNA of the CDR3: TGTGCCAGCAGCTCGCCGGAGGGGGCCACAGATACGCAGTATTTT.

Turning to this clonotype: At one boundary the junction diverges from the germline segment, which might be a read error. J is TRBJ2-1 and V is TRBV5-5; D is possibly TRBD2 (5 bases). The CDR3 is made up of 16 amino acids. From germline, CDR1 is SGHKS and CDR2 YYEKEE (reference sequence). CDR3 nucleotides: TGTGCCTGCAGCCATGAGGGTGGTCAGAGCTACAATGAGCAGTTCTTC. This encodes CACSHEGGQSYNEQFF. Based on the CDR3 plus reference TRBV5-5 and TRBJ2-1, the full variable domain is DAGVTQSPTHLIKTRGQQVTLRCSPISGHKSVSWYQQVLGQGPQFIFQYYEKEERGRGNFPDRFSARQFPNYSSELNVNALLLGDSALYLCACSHEGGQSYNEQFFGPGTRLTVL.

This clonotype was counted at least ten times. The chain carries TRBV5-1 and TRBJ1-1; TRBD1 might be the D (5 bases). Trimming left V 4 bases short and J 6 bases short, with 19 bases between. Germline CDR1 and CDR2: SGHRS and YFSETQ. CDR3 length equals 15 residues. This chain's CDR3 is CASSPRSGRYPEAFF. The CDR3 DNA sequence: TGCGCCAGCAGCCCCCGGTCGGGGCGCTATCCTGAAGCTTTCTTT.

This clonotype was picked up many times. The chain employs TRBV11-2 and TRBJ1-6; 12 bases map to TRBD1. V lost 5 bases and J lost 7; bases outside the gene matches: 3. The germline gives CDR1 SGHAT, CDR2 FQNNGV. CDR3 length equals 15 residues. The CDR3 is CASSPGTGGNSPLHF. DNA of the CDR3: TGTGCCAGCAGCCCCGGGACAGGGGGCAATTCACCCCTCCACTTT.

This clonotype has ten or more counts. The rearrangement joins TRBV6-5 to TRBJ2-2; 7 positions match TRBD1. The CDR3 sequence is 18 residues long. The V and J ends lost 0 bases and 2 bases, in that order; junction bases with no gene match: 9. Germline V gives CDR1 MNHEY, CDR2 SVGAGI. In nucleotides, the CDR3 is TGTGCCAGCAGTTACTCGTGGCCAGGGGGAATAAACACCGGGGAGCTGTTTTTT. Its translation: CASSYSWPGGINTGELFF.

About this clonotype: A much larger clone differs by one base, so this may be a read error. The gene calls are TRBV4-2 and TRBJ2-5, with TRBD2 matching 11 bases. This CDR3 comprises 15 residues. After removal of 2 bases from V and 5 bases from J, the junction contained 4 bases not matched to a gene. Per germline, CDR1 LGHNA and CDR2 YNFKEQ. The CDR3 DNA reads TGTGCCAGCAGCCAACTAGCGGGGGGAGTGGAGACCCAGTACTTC. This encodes CASSQLAGGVETQYF.

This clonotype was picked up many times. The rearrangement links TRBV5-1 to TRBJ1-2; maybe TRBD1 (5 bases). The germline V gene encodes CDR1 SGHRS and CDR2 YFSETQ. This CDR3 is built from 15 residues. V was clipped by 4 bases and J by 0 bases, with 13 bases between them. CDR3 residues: CASSPGGGTNYGYTF. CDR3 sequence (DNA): TGCGCCAGCAGCCCCGGTGGGGGGACTAACTATGGCTACACCTTC.

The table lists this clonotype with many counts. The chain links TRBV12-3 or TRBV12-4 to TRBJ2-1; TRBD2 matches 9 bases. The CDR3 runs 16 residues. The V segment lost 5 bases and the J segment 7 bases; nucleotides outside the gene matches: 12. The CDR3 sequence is CASSPGRAGGRNEQFF. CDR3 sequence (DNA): TGTGCCAGCAGTCCCGGCCGGGCGGGGGGGCGTAATGAGCAGTTCTTC.

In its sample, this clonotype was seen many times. CDR3 bases: TGTGCCAGCAGTTTTCGGACTAGCGGGGGGAAAGAGACCCAGTACTTC. Translating it yields CASSFRTSGGKETQYF. This chain joins TRBV12-3 or TRBV12-4 and TRBJ2-5, with TRBD2 matching 14 bases. This CDR3 is built from 16 residues. Trimming cost V 3 bases and J 3 bases; bases outside gene matches: 3.

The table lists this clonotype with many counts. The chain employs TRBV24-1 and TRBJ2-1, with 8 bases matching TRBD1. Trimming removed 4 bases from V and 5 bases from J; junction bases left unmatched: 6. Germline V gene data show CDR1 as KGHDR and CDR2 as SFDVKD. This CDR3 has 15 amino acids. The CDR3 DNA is TGTGCCACCAGTGAGGTGGACAGGGATAACAATGAGCAGTTCTTC. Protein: CATSEVDRDNNEQFF.